Listed here is a single TCR beta chain. Data came from immunoSEQ multiplex PCR; TCRdb stores just in-frame clones and leaves some out. Here the sample spans fewer than 70,000 clones, 80% to 95% being singletons. This sample was taken from a study of cytomegalovirus exposure and HLA in healthy donors. This CDR3 is 14 amino acids long. The trim removed 4 bases at V and 4 bases at J, leaving 5 bases unmatched. CDR1 is SGHRS and CDR2 is YFSETQ in the germline V gene. The sequenced material came from PBMCs. V is TRBV5-1 and J is TRBJ2-1; 7 bases fit TRBD1. This receptor was taken from a man in his late teens or twenties in good health and CMV-seronegative. The chain's CDR3 is CASSLDREYNEQFF. CDR3 bases: TGCGCCAGCAGCCTTGACAGGGAATACAATGAGCAGTTCTTC.